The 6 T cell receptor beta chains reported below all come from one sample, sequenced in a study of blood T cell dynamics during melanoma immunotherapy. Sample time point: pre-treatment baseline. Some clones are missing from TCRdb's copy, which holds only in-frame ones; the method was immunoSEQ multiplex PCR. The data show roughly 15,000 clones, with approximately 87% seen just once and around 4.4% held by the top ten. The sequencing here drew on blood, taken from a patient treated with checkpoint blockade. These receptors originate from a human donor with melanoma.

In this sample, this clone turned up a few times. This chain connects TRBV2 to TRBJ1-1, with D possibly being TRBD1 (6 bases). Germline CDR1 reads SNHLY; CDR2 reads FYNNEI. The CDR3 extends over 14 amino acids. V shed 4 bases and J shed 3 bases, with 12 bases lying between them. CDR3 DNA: TGTGCCAGCAGTGTTTACAGGGTAGACACTGAAGCTTTCTTT. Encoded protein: CASSVYRVDTEAFF.

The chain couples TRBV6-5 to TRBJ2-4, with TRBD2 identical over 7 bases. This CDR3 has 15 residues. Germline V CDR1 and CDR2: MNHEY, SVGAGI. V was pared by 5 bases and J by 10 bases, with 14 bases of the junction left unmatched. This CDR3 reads CASSARGVVQRIQYF. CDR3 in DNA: TGTGCCAGCAGTGCCCGGGGGGTCGTTCAGAGAATTCAGTACTTC.

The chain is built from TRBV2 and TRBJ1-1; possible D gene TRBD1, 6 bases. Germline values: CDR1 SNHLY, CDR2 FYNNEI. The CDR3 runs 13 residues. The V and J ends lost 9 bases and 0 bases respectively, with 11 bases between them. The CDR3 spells CASYRAMNTEAFF. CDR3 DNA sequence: TGTGCCAGTTACAGGGCCATGAACACTGAAGCTTTCTTT.

The CDR3 sequence is CASSQTGERGGEQFF. CDR3 DNA sequence: TGTGCCAGCAGCCAGACAGGGGAACGAGGGGGTGAGCAGTTCTTC. The chain employs TRBV7-9 and TRBJ2-1; 8 bases fit TRBD1. Germline CDR1 and CDR2: SEHNR and FQNEAQ (reference sequence). J was trimmed by 9 bases and V by 5 bases; bases with no gene match: 12. The CDR3 contains 15 residues.

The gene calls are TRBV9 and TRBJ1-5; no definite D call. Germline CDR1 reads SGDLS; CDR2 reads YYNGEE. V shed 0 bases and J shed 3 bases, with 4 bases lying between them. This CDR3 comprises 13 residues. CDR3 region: CASSVGANQPQHF. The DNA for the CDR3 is TGTGCCAGCAGCGTAGGGGCCAATCAGCCCCAGCATTTT.

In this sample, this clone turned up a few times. The chain's CDR3 is CASSLGVVGANQPQHF. CDR3 nucleotides: TGCGCCAGCAGCTTGGGAGTAGTCGGGGCGAATCAGCCCCAGCATTTT. The rearrangement joins TRBV5-1 to TRBJ1-5, with D maybe TRBD1 (5 bases). V dropped 0 bases and J dropped 4 bases, with 14 bases sitting between them. The length of the CDR3 is 16 residues. Germline V lookup: CDR1 SGHRS, CDR2 YFSETQ. Complete variable domain (other parts from reference TRBV5-1 and TRBJ1-5): KAGVTQTPRYLIKTRGQQVTLSCSPISGHRSVSWYQQTPGQGLQFLFEYFSETQRNKGNFPGRFSGRQFSNSRSEMNVSTLELGDSALYLCASSLGVVGANQPQHFGDGTRLSIL.